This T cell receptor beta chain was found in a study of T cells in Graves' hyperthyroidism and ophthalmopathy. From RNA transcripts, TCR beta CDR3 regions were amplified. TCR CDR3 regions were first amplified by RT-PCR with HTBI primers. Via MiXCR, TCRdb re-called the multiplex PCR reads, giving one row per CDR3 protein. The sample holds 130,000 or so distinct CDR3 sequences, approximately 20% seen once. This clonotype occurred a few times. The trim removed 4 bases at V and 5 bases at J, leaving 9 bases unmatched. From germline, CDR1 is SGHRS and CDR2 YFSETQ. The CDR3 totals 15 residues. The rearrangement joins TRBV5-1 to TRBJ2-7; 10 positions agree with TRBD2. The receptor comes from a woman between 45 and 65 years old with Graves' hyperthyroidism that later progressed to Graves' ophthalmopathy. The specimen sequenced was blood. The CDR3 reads CASSPLASGSHEQYF. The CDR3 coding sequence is TGCGCCAGCAGCCCCCTTGCTAGCGGGAGTCACGAGCAGTACTTC.